This T cell receptor beta chain was captured in a study of blood T cell repertoires in COVID-19. Sequenced by immunoSEQ multiplex PCR; TCRdb stores in-frame clones only, minus some. The sample lists over 200,000 clones; about 86% were seen once. The CDR3 covers 14 residues. Trimming removed 0 bases at V and 6 bases at J, with 11 bases between. In germline, CDR1 is LNHNV, CDR2 YYDKDF (reference sequence). This chain joins TRBV15 and TRBJ1-1; D unclear. Sequencing was carried out using peripheral blood. The source of this sequence is a man in his 60s who had recovered from COVID-19. CDR3 in amino acids: CATSRDLGRAEAFF. The CDR3 coding sequence is TGTGCCACCAGCAGAGATCTGGGTCGGGCTGAAGCTTTCTTT.